This entry describes one TCR beta chain. As yet, its antigen is unknown. The source of the sample is a study of T cells after posttransplantation cyclophosphamide. Libraries were prepared by immunoSEQ multiplex PCR; TCRdb keeps only in-frame clonotypes and omits some of them. This table holds 3,500 to 4,000 clones, roughly 75% found once. V trimming: 3 bases; J trimming: 6 bases; junction bases outside the gene matches: 4. Germline values: CDR1 LGHNA, CDR2 YNFKEQ. The CDR3 is 14 amino acids. Methotrexate plus calcineurin inhibitor accompanied controls' myeloablative marrow transplants; sampling was 1 year later. Findings and caveats of the study: TRB clonality was highly associated with recipient CMV seropositivity and reactivation. Donor-recipient repertoire similarity was low at 1-2 months, rising over year one.

The TCR sequence derives from a female patient aged 45-60 years who received an allogeneic stem cell transplant from an unrelated donor, was CMV-positive, and had acute and chronic GVHD. Some of the T cells may derive from the graft donor. The chain carries TRBV4-2 and TRBJ2-2, with 7 bases matching TRBD2. Sequences were derived from PBMCs, sampled after allogeneic stem cell transplant with calcineurin inhibitor and methotrexate. The CDR3 sequence is CASSHRAGAGELFF. The CDR3 region has the DNA TGTGCCAGCAGCCATCGGGCGGGGGCCGGGGAGCTGTTTTTT.